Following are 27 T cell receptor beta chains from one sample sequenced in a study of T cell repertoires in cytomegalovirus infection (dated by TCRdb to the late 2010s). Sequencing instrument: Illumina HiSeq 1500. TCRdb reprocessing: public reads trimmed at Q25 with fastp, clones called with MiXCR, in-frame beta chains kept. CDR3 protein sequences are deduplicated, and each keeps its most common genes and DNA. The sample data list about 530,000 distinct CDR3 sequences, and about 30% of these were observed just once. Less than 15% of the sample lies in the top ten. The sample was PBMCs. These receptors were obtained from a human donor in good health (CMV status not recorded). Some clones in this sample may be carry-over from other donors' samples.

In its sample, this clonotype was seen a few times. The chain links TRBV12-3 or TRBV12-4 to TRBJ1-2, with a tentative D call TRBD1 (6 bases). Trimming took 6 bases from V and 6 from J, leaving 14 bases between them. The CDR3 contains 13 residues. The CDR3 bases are TGTGCCAGCAGCCACGGGGGGCGGGATGGCTACACCTTC. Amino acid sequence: CASSHGGRDGYTF.

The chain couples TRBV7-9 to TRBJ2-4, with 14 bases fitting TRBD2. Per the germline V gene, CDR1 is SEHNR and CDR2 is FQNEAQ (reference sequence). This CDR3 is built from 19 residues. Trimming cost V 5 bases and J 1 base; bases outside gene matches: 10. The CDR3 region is CASSTRLAGGPGAKNIQYF. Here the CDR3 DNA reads TGTGCCAGCAGCACCCGACTAGCGGGAGGGCCGGGGGCCAAAAACATTCAGTACTTC. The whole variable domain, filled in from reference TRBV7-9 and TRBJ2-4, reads DTGVSQNPRHKITKRGQNVTFRCDPISEHNRLYWYRQTLGQGPEFLTYFQNEAQLEKSRLLSDRFSAERPKGSFSTLEIQRTEQGDSAMYLCASSTRLAGGPGAKNIQYFGAGTRLSVL.

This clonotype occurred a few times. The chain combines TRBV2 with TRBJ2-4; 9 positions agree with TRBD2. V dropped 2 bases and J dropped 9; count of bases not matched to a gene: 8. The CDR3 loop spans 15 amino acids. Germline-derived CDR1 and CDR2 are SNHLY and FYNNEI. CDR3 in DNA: TGTGCCAGCAGTGAAAGGTTTAGCGGGAGTGGCATTCAGTACTTC. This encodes CASSERFSGSGIQYF.

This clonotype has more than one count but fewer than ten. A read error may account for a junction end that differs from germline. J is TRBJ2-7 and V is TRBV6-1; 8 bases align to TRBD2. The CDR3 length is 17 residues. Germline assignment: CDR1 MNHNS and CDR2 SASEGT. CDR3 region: CATSPAGAGVFSHEQYF. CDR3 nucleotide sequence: TGTGCCACTTCTCCCGCCGGAGCGGGAGTATTCTCCCACGAGCAGTACTTC.

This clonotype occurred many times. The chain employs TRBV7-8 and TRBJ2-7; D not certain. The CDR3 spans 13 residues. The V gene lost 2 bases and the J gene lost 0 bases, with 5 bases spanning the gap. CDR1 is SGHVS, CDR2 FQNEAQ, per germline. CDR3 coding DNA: TGTGCCAGCAGCTTACGCAACTCCTACGAGCAGTACTTC. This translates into CASSLRNSYEQYF.

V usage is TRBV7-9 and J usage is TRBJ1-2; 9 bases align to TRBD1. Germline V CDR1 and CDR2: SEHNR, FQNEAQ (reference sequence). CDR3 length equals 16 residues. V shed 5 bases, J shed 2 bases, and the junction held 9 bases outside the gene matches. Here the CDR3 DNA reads TGTGCCAGCAGCCCGAACTTACAGGGGGCGAACTATGGCTACACCTTC. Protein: CASSPNLQGANYGYTF.

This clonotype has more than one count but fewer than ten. Here the CDR3 reads CASSTSLHMGLNTEAFF. CDR3 nucleotide sequence: TGTGCCAGCAGCACTTCCCTTCATATGGGGTTGAACACTGAAGCTTTCTTT. The V call is TRBV7-9, the J call TRBJ1-1; no reliable D call. V lost 5 bases to trimming and J lost 0 bases, with 19 bases between them. The CDR3 loop spans 17 amino acids. The germline V gene encodes CDR1 SEHNR and CDR2 FQNEAQ (reference sequence).

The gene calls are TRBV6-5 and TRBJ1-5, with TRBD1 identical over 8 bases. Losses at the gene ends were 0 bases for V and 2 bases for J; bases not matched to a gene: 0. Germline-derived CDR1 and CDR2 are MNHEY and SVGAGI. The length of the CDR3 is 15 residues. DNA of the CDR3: TGTGCCAGCAGTTACTCGGACAGGGGCAATCAGCCCCAGCATTTT. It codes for CASSYSDRGNQPQHF.

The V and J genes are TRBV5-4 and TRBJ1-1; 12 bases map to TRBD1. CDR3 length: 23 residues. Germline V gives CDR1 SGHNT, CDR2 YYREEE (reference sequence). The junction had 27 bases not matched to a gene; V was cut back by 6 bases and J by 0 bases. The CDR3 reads CASTKELPGQGAVRISMNTEAFF. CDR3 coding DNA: TGTGCCAGCACCAAAGAACTCCCGGGACAGGGGGCAGTAAGGATTTCTATGAACACTGAAGCTTTCTTT.

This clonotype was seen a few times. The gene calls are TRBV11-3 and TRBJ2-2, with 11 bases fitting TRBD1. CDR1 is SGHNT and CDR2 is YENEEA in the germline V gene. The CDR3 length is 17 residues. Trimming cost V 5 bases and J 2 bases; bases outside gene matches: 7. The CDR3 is CASSRRTGGINTGELFF. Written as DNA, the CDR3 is TGTGCCAGCAGCCGGAGGACAGGGGGCATTAACACCGGGGAGCTGTTTTTT.

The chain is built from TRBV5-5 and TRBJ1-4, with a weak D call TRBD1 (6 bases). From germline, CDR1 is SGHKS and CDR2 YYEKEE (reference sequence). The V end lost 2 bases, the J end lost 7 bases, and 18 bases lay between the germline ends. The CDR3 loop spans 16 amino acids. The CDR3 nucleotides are TGTGCCAGCAGCTTTAGGCCTCTCGGGGGCCCTGAAAAACTGTTTTTT. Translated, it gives CASSFRPLGGPEKLFF.

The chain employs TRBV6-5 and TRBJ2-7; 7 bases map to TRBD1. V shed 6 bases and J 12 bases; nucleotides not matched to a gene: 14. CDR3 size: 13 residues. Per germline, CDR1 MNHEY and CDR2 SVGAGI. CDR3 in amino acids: CASRIRTGHAVYF. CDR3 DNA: TGTGCCAGCAGAATCCGGACAGGCCACGCGGTGTACTTC.

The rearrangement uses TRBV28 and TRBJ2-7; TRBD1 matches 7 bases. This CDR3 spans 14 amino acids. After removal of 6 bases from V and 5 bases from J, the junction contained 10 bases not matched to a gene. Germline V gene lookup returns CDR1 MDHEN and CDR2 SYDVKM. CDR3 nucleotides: TGTGCCAGCAGACGCCGACAGGGTACTAACGAGCAGTACTTC. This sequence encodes CASRRRQGTNEQYF.

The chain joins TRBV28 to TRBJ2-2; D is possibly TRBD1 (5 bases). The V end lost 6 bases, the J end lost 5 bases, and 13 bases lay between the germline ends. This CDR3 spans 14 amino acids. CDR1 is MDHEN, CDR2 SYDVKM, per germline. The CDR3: CASSTRQFTGELFF. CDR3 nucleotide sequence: TGTGCCAGCAGCACCCGACAGTTTACCGGGGAGCTGTTTTTT.

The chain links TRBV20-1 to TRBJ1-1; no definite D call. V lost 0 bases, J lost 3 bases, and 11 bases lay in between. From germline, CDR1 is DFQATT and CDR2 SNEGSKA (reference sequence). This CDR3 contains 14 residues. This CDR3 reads CSARDEGLDTEAFF. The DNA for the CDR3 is TGCAGTGCTAGAGATGAGGGATTGGACACTGAAGCTTTCTTT.

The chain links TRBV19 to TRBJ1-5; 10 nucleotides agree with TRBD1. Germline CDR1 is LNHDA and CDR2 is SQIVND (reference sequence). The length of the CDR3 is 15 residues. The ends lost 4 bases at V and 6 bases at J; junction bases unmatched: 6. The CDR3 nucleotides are TGTGCCAGTAGTAAAGGGACAGGGGAGCCTCAGCCCCAGCATTTT. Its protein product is CASSKGTGEPQPQHF.

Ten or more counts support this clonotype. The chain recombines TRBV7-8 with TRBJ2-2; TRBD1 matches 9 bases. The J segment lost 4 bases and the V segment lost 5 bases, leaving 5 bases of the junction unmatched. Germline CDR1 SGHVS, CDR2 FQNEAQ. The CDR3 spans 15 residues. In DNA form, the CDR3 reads TGTGCCAGCAGCCAAAGGACAGGGGCCACCGGGGAGCTGTTTTTT. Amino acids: CASSQRTGATGELFF.

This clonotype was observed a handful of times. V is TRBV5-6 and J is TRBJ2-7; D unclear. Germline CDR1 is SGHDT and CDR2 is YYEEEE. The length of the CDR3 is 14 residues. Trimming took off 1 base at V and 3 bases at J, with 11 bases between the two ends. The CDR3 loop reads CASSLFSLLYEQYV. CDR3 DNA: TGTGCCAGCAGCTTGTTCAGTCTGCTCTACGAGCAGTACGTC.

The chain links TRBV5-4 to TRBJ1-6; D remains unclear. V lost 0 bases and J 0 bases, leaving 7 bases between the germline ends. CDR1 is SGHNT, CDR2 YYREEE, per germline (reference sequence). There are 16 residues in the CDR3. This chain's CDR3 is CASSLDRSSYNSPLHF. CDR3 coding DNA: TGTGCCAGCAGCTTGGACCGGAGCTCCTATAATTCACCCCTCCACTTT.

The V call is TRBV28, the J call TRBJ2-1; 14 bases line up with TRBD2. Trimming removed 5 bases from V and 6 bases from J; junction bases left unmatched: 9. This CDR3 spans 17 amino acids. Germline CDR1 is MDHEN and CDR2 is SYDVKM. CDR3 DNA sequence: TGTGCCAGCAGTCCGGGACTAGCGGGAGTGAAGGGCAATGAGCAGTTCTTC. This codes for CASSPGLAGVKGNEQFF.

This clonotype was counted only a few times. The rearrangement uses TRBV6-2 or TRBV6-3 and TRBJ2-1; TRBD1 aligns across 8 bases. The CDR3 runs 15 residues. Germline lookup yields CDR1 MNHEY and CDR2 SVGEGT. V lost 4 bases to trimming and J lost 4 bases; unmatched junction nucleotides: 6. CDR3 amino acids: CASSSGQGLYNEQFF. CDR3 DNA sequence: TGTGCCAGCAGTTCCGGACAGGGTTTATACAATGAGCAGTTCTTC.

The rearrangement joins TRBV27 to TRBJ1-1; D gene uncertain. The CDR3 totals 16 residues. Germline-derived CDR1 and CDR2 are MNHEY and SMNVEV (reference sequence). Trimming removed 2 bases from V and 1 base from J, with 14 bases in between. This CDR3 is CASSLNYQTQNTEAFF. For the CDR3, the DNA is TGTGCCAGCAGTTTAAATTACCAGACCCAGAACACTGAAGCTTTCTTT.

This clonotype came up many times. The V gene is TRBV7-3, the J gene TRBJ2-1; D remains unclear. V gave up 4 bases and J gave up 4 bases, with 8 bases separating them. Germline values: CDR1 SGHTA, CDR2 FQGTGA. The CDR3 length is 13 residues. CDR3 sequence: CASSSRPYNEQFF. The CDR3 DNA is TGTGCCAGCAGCTCGAGACCATACAATGAGCAGTTCTTC.

The DNA for the CDR3 is TGTGCCAGCAGCTTGGCCCTACAGGGGAGGTTGCCAGATACGCAGTATTTT. Protein sequence: CASSLALQGRLPDTQYF. The chain links TRBV11-3 to TRBJ2-3, with D possibly matching TRBD1 (7 bases). The CDR3 covers 17 residues. Per the germline V gene, CDR1 is SGHNT and CDR2 is YENEEA. V lost 3 bases and J 4 bases, leaving 20 bases between the germline ends.

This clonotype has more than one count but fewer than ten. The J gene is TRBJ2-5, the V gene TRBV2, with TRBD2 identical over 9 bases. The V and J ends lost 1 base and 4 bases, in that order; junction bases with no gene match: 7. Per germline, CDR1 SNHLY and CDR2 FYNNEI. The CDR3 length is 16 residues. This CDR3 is CASSEGLAGSPETQYF. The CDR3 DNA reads TGTGCCAGCAGTGAAGGGCTAGCGGGGTCCCCAGAGACCCAGTACTTC.

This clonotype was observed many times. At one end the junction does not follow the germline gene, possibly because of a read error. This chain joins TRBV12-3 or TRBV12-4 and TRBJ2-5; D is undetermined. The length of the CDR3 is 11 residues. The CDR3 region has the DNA TGTGCCAGCAGCTTAGAAGAGACCCAGTACTTC. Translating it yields CASSLEETQYF.

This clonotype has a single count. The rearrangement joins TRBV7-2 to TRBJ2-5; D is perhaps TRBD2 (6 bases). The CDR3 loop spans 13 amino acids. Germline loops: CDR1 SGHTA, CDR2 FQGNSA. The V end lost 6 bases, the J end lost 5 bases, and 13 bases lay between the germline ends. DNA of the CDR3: TGTGCCAGCAGGCAGGAGGGCCCCGAGACCCAGTACTTC. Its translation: CASRQEGPETQYF.